The entry below describes one T cell receptor beta chain. Its matching antigen is unknown. CDR3 length equals 16 residues. The germline V gene has CDR1 MGHDK and CDR2 SYGVNS. Trimming stripped 1 base from V and 2 bases from J, with 14 bases between. The data were taken from a study of cytomegalovirus exposure and HLA in healthy donors. Findings of the study overall: A later analysis reported that several of the most significant clusters appeared to be linked to common viral pathogens, among them Epstein-Barr virus. Cytomegalovirus-associated status was assigned to some 180 TCR beta chains.

The PCR made use of 60 Vbeta and 13 Jbeta primers. In the original processing: Around 10 million shared chains were among roughly 81 million unique TCR beta chains counted in a later analysis. Generated by immunoSEQ multiplex PCR, the TCRdb table keeps only in-frame clones and is missing some. V and J calls and clone size are copied from that table; D and trimming were computed from the DNA. The sample has 85,000 to 100,000 clones, approximately 63% seen once. The material sequenced was PBMCs. The sequence derives from a woman aged 25 to 39 in good health and CMV-seronegative. The chain combines TRBV25-1 with TRBJ1-2, with a tentative D call TRBD1 (5 bases). The CDR3 sequence is CASSEWGRGLNYGYTF. In DNA, the CDR3 is TGTGCCAGCAGTGAATGGGGGAGGGGTTTGAACTATGGCTACACCTTC.